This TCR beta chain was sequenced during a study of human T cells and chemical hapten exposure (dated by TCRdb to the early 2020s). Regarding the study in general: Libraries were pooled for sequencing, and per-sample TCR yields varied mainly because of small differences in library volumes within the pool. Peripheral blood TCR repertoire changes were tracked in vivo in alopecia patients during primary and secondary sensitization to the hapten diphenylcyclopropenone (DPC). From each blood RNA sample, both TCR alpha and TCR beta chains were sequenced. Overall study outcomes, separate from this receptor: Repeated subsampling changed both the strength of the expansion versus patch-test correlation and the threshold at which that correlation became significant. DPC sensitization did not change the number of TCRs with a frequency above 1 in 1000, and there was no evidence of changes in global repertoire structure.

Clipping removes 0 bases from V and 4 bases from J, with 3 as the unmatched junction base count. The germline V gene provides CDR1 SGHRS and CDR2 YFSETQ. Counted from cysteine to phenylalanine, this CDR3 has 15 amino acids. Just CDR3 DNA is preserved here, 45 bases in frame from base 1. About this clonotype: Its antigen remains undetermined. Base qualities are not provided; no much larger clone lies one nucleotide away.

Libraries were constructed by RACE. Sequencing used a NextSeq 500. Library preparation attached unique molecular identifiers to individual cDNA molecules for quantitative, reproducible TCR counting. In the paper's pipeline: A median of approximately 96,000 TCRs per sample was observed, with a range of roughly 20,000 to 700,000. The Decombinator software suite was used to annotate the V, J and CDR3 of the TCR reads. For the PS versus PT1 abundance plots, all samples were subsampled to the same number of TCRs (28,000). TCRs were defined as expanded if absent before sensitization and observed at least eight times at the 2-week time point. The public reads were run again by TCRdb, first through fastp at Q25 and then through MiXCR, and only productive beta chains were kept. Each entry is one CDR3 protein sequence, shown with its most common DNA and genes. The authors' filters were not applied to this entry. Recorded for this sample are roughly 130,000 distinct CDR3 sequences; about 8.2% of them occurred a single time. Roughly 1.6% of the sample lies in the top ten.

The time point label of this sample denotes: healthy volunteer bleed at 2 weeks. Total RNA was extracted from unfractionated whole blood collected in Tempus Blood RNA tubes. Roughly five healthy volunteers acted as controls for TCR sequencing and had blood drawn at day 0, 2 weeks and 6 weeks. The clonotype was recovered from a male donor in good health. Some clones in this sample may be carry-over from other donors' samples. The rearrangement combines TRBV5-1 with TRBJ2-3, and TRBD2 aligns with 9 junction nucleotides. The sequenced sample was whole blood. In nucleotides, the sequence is TGCGCCAGCAGCTTGGCTAGCGGGATCGCAGATACGCAGTATTTT. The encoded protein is CASSLASGIADTQYF.